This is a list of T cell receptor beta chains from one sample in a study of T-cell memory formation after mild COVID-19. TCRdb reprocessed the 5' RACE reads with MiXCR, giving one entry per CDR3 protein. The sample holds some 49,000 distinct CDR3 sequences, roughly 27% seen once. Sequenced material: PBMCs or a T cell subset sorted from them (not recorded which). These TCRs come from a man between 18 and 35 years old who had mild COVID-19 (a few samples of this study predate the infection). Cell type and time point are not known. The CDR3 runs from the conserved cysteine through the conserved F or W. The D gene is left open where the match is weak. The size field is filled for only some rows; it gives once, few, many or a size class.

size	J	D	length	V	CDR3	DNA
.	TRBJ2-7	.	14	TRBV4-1	CASSQGGRAYEQYF	TGCGCCAGCAGCCAAGGAGGAAGAGCCTACGAGCAGTACTTC
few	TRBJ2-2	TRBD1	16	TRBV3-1	CASSPRTGSNTGELFF	TGTGCCAGCAGCCCCCGGACAGGTTCGAACACCGGGGAGCTGTTTTTT
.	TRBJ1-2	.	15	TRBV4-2	CASSQPDRVVDGYTF	TGTGCCAGCAGCCAACCGGACCGGGTGGTGGATGGCTACACCTTC
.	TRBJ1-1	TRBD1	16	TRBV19	CASIGTGSRVSGGAFF	TGTGCCAGTATCGGGACAGGGTCTCGAGTATCAGGGGGAGCTTTCTTT
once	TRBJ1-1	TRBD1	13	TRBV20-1	CSARGQGDTEAFF	TGCAGTGCTAGAGGACAGGGGGACACTGAAGCTTTCTTT
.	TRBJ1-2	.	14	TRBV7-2	CASGYTGLYYGYTF	TGTGCCAGCGGGTACACAGGGTTATACTATGGCTACACCTTC
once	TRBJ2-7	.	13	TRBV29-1	CSVEDNWTYEQYF	TGCAGCGTTGAAGATAACTGGACCTACGAGCAGTACTTC
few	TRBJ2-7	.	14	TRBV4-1	CASSQRLVSYEQYF	TGCGCCAGCAGCCAAAGACTGGTTTCCTACGAGCAGTACTTC
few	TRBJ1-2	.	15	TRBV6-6	CASSYSYRDDYGYTF	TGTGCCAGCAGTTACTCGTACAGGGATGACTATGGCTACACCTTC
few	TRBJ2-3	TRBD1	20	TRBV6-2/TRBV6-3	CASSYTPGQGGLGGSDTQYF	TGTGCCAGCAGTTACACGCCGGGACAGGGAGGACTAGGTGGTTCAGATACGCAGTATTTT
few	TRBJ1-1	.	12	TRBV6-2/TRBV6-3	CASSRPGTEAFF	TGTGCCAGCAGCCGCCCCGGGACTGAAGCTTTCTTT
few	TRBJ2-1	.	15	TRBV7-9	CASSFPAEPYNEQFF	TGTGCCAGCAGCTTCCCCGCGGAGCCCTACAATGAGCAGTTCTTC
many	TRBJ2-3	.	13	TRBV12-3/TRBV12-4	CASRKDLTDTQYF	TGTGCCAGCCGGAAAGACCTCACAGATACGCAGTATTTT
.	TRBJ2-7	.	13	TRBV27	CASSLSSGGEQYF	TGTGCCAGCAGTTTATCGTCCGGGGGAGAGCAGTACTTC
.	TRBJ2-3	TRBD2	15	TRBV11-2	CASRLAGGPVDTQYF	TGTGCCAGCAGACTAGCGGGGGGGCCGGTAGATACGCAGTATTTT
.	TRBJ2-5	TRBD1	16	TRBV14	CASSHPQGAEQETQYF	TGTGCCAGCAGCCATCCCCAGGGGGCAGAACAAGAGACCCAGTACTTC
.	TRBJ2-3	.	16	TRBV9	CASSVPHAGGTDTQYF	TGTGCCAGCAGCGTACCCCACGCAGGGGGCACAGATACGCAGTATTTT
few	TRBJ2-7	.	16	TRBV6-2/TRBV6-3	CASSYSHRSGPYEQYF	TGTGCCAGCAGTTACAGCCATCGAAGCGGACCCTACGAGCAGTACTTC